This T cell receptor (beta chain) was obtained from a study of tumor-infiltrating lymphocytes in primary liver carcinoma. In the study overall: Those sampled were patients whose primary liver carcinoma was treated by surgical resection. These patients were men and women whose ages were 30 to 69 years.

The source of the blood RNA was unsorted whole blood, and germline DNA was extracted as well. Those patients suffered from chronic HBV infection and were treatment-naive. Prior to surgery, about 4.1 milliliters of peripheral blood were drawn. From germline, CDR1 is SGHAT and CDR2 FQNNGV. This CDR3 spans 16 amino acids. In the case of this clonotype: Compared with germline, one end of the junction differs, possibly owing to a read error.

TCR beta cDNA was reverse-transcribed from about 500 ng of total RNA. The reaction used a constant-region primer and ProtoScript II reverse transcriptase. ARM-PCR, slightly modified, supplied the TCR beta libraries through three nested multiplex PCR rounds. The study ran its first two PCR rounds for roughly 9 cycles each, using TRBV1-TRBV30 forward primers and a C-beta reverse primer. Each CDR3 protein is one row after TCRdb ran MiXCR on the multiplex PCR reads. The sample lists 330,000 or so distinct CDR3 sequences, less than 65% occurring once. The sequencing sample was made of peripheral blood. The chain uses TRBV11-2 and TRBJ2-7, with 8 bases fitting TRBD2. The clonotype originates from a middle-aged man with primary liver carcinoma and hepatitis B virus infection. The CDR3 nucleotides read TGTGCCGGCAGATTTGAGGGCGGGAGGAGCTCCTACGAGCAGTACTTC. Translated, it gives CAGRFEGGRSSYEQYF. The whole variable domain, remainder taken from reference TRBV11-2 and TRBJ2-7, is EAGVAQSPRYKIIEKRQSVAFWCNPISGHATLYWYQQILGQGPKLLIQFQNNGVVDDSQLPKDRFSAERLKGVDSTLKIQPAKLEDSAVYLCAGRFEGGRSSYEQYFGPGTRLTVT.